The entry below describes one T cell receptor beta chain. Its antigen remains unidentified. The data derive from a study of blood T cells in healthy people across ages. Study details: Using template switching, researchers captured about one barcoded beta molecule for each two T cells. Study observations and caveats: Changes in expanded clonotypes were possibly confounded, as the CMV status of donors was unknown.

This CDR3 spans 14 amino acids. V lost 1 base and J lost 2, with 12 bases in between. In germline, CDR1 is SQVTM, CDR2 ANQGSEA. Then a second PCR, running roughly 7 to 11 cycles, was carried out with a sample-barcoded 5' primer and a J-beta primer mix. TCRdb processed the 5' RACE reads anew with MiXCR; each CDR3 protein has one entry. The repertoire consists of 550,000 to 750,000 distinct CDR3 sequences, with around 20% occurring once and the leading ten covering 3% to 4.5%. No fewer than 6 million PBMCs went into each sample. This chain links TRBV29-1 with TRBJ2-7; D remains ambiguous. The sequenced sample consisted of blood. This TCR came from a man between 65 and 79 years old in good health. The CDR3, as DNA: TGCAGCGTTGAAGTTCCGAGTGCTACCTACGAGCAGTACTTC. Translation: CSVEVPSATYEQYF.